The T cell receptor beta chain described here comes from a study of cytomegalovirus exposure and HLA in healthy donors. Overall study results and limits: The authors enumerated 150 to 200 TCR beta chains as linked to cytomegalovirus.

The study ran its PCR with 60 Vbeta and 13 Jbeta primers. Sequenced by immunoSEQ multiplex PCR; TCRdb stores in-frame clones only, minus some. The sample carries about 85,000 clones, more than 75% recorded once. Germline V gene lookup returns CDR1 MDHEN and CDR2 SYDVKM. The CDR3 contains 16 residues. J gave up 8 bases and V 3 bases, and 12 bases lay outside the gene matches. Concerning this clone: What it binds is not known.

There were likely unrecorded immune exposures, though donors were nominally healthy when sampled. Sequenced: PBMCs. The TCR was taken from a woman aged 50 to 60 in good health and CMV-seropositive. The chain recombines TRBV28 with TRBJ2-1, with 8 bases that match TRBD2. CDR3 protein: CASSFGLTGGWDEQFF. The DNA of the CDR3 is TGTGCCAGCAGTTTTGGGTTGACGGGGGGGTGGGATGAGCAGTTCTTC.